Listed here are 26 T cell receptor beta chains from one sample, sequenced in a study of a mutant IDH1 vaccine in newly diagnosed glioma. Assay: immunoSEQ multiplex PCR; the TCRdb copy retains only in-frame clones and omits some. The repertoire holds tens of thousands of clones, around 78% seen once, with about 9.8% in the top ten. The time point here: baseline, week 1 (first vaccination visit). Treatment: pre-vaccination baseline after standard-of-care therapy. The material sequenced was PBMCs, taken from a glioma patient treated with radiotherapy, temozolomide or both. Receptors originate from a middle-aged man with glioma. Some clones in this sample may be carry-over from other donors' samples.

The rearrangement joins TRBV28 to TRBJ1-1; a weak D match, TRBD1 (5 bases). This CDR3 has 15 residues. V was cut by 4 bases and J by 3 bases, with 15 bases left in between. Germline V gene sequence: CDR1 MDHEN, CDR2 SYDVKM. In nucleotides, the CDR3 is TGTGCCAGCAGTTCAATTCGACAGACAGACACTGAAGCTTTCTTT. Protein: CASSSIRQTDTEAFF.

The rearrangement links TRBV7-9 to TRBJ1-5; D is undetermined. The germline CDR1 and CDR2 sequences are SEHNR and FQNEAQ (reference sequence). This CDR3 comprises 16 residues. The germline V and J ends were trimmed by 9 bases and 3 bases, with 21 bases remaining between them. CDR3 sequence: CASPYPPRSDNQPQHF. In nucleotides, the CDR3 is TGTGCCAGTCCCTACCCCCCCCGGTCCGACAATCAGCCCCAGCATTTT.

The V and J genes are TRBV6-6 and TRBJ2-3; D could derive from TRBD1 or TRBD2 (5 bases each). The length of the CDR3 is 14 residues. V was clipped by 5 bases and J by 1 base, with 10 bases between them. From germline, CDR1 is MNHNY and CDR2 SVGAGI (reference sequence). The CDR3 DNA reads TGTGCCAGCAGTCCGGGACCCGGCACAGATACGCAGTATTTT. Translating gives CASSPGPGTDTQYF.

This sequence joins TRBV19 and TRBJ2-7; D perhaps matches TRBD2 (6 bases). CDR3 length equals 18 residues. V was trimmed by 6 bases and J by 0 bases, leaving 24 bases between them. The germline V gene has CDR1 LNHDA and CDR2 SQIVND (reference sequence). This CDR3 reads CASSRSGTGLPSSYEQYF. As DNA, the CDR3 is TGTGCCAGTAGCAGATCTGGAACGGGACTTCCGAGCTCCTACGAGCAGTACTTC. The full variable domain, completed using reference TRBV19 and TRBJ2-7, is DGGITQSPKYLFRKEGQNVTLSCEQNLNHDAMYWYRQDPGQGLRLIYYSQIVNDFQKGDIAEGYSVSREKKESFPLTVTSAQKNPTAFYLCASSRSGTGLPSSYEQYFGPGTRLTVT.

The sample holds one count of this clone. The chain has TRBV5-1 and TRBJ2-7, with TRBD2 matching over 11 bases. Germline V gene sequence: CDR1 SGHRS, CDR2 YFSETQ. J was trimmed by 3 bases and V by 0 bases; bases with no gene match: 2. CDR3 size: 15 residues. CDR3 sequence: CASSLGLAGSYEQYF. Here the CDR3 DNA reads TGCGCCAGCAGCTTGGGACTAGCGGGGAGCTACGAGCAGTACTTC.

This chain uses TRBV18 with TRBJ1-1, with D tentatively TRBD1 (5 bases). Germline-derived CDR1 and CDR2 are KGHSH and LQKENI. V was pared by 3 bases and J by 1 base, with 18 bases between. This CDR3 has 17 residues. This chain's CDR3 is CASSPSPLRAANTEAFF. The DNA of the CDR3 is TGTGCCAGCTCACCTTCGCCGCTCAGGGCTGCGAACACTGAAGCTTTCTTT.

The rearrangement joins TRBV27 to TRBJ1-2; D remains unclear. The CDR3 spans 12 residues. Trimming removed 8 bases at V and 6 bases at J, with 13 bases between. CDR1 is MNHEY and CDR2 is SMNVEV in the germline V gene (reference sequence). This CDR3 is CASGPLLHGYTF. Written as DNA, the CDR3 is TGTGCCAGCGGTCCCCTCTTACATGGCTACACCTTC.

V usage is TRBV10-2 and J usage is TRBJ2-7; D unresolved. This CDR3 comprises 13 residues. CDR1 and CDR2 (germline): WSHSY, SAAADI. V was clipped by 4 bases and J by 2 bases, with 9 bases between them. This chain's CDR3 is CASSVSVTYEQYF. The CDR3 bases are TGCGCCAGCAGTGTGAGCGTCACCTACGAGCAGTACTTC.

The sample holds a few counts of this clone. The J gene is TRBJ2-7, the V gene TRBV29-1; D possibly corresponds to TRBD1 (8 bases). The germline V gene has CDR1 SQVTM and CDR2 ANQGSEA. Trimming stripped 2 bases from V and 8 bases from J, with 19 bases between. The CDR3 loop spans 14 amino acids. The CDR3 DNA sequence: TGCAGCGTTGAACGGTCAGGGGGCGGGAGCAAGCAGTACTTC. Residues: CSVERSGGGSKQYF.

V usage is TRBV2 and J usage is TRBJ2-7, with D unclear. This CDR3 region has 13 residues. Germline V lookup: CDR1 SNHLY, CDR2 FYNNEI. V dropped 5 bases and J dropped 1 base, with 9 bases sitting between them. The CDR3 bases are TGTGCCAGCAGTTCGCAGGTTTCCTACGAGCAGTACTTC. This translates into CASSSQVSYEQYF.

This chain joins TRBV6-1 and TRBJ2-7; no clear D gene. Germline loops: CDR1 MNHNS, CDR2 SASEGT. The CDR3 is 13 residues long. Trimming stripped 4 bases from V and 3 bases from J, with 10 bases between. The CDR3 spells CASSVQEDYEQYF. Written as DNA, the CDR3 is TGTGCCAGCAGTGTTCAGGAAGACTACGAGCAGTACTTC.

This chain links TRBV7-9 with TRBJ1-2; D gene ambiguous. The CDR3 extends over 14 amino acids. The germline gives CDR1 SEHNR, CDR2 FQNEAQ (reference sequence). V shed 1 base and J shed 8 bases, with 14 bases lying between them. CDR3 protein: CASSLVSRNDGYTF. The CDR3 nucleotides are TGTGCCAGCAGCTTAGTTAGTCGGAACGACGGCTACACCTTC.

The J gene is TRBJ1-6, the V gene TRBV5-1; 8 nucleotides line up with TRBD1. The CDR3 spans 16 residues. The germline V gene has CDR1 SGHRS and CDR2 YFSETQ. V lost 4 bases and J lost 6; bases outside the gene matches: 9. CDR3 sequence: CASSQIGTGLNSPLHF. The CDR3 DNA reads TGCGCCAGCAGCCAGATCGGGACAGGCCTTAATTCACCCCTCCACTTT.

J is TRBJ1-4 and V is TRBV2; 10 bases line up with TRBD1. Germline values: CDR1 SNHLY, CDR2 FYNNEI. V dropped 4 bases and J dropped 7; count of bases not matched to a gene: 6. The CDR3 is made up of 15 amino acids. The CDR3 nucleotides read TGTGCCAGCAGTGGAGACAGGGGGCGAGGTGAAAAACTGTTTTTT. Translating it yields CASSGDRGRGEKLFF. Full variable domain (remainder filled in from reference TRBV2 and TRBJ1-4): EPEVTQTPSHQVTQMGQEVILRCVPISNHLYFYWYRQILGQKVEFLVSFYNNEISEKSEIFDDQFSVERPDGSNFTLKIRSTKLEDSAMYFCASSGDRGRGEKLFFGSGTQLSVL.

V usage is TRBV9 and J usage is TRBJ1-1, with a weak D call TRBD1 (5 bases). V lost 3 bases and J lost 4, with 13 bases in between. CDR3 length equals 14 residues. Germline values: CDR1 SGDLS, CDR2 YYNGEE. The CDR3: CASSAGLPPTEAFF. Here the CDR3 DNA reads TGTGCCAGCAGCGCGGGACTGCCGCCCACTGAAGCTTTCTTT.

J is TRBJ1-1 and V is TRBV2; D is perhaps TRBD1 (6 bases). Trimming removed 1 base at V and 1 base at J, with 10 bases between. Germline CDR1 reads SNHLY; CDR2 reads FYNNEI. CDR3 size: 15 residues. The CDR3 reads CASSEGAGANTEAFF. CDR3 nucleotide sequence: TGTGCCAGCAGTGAAGGAGCAGGGGCGAACACTGAAGCTTTCTTT.

This clone has a handful of counts. The chain carries TRBV19 and TRBJ1-2, with no clear D. Germline V CDR1 and CDR2: LNHDA, SQIVND (reference sequence). Trimming removed 4 bases from V and 1 base from J, with 7 bases in between. This CDR3 is 13 amino acids long. CDR3 region: CASSTGINYGYTF. The CDR3 DNA follows: TGTGCCAGTAGTACGGGGATTAACTATGGCTACACCTTC. The full variable domain, with the rest looked up from reference TRBV19 and TRBJ1-2, is DGGITQSPKYLFRKEGQNVTLSCEQNLNHDAMYWYRQDPGQGLRLIYYSQIVNDFQKGDIAEGYSVSREKKESFPLTVTSAQKNPTAFYLCASSTGINYGYTFGSGTRLTVV.

V usage is TRBV5-1 and J usage is TRBJ2-7, with 7 positions matching TRBD1. Looked up from germline, CDR1 is SGHRS and CDR2 is YFSETQ. CDR3 length equals 15 residues. The trim removed 6 bases at V and 7 bases at J, leaving 16 bases unmatched. CDR3 DNA sequence: TGCGCCAGCAAGTCGTGGGACAGCAACTGGGGGGAGCAGTACTTC. Its translation: CASKSWDSNWGEQYF.

The chain couples TRBV5-8 to TRBJ1-1; 7 nucleotides agree with TRBD1. With V trimmed by 10 bases and J by 5 bases, 23 bases remained unmatched. The CDR3 extends over 17 amino acids. In germline, CDR1 is SGHTS, CDR2 YDEGEE. The CDR3 DNA reads as TGTGCCGCGCCTACCCGCTTCTCAGGGGGAGAGAGGACTGAAGCTTTCTTT. As protein: CAAPTRFSGGERTEAFF.

This clone was counted a few times. The J gene is TRBJ2-1, the V gene TRBV27, with 11 positions matching TRBD2. V shed 5 bases, J shed 3 bases, and the junction held 6 bases outside the gene matches. CDR3 length: 16 amino acids. Germline V lookup: CDR1 MNHEY, CDR2 SMNVEV (reference sequence). CDR3 sequence: CASSLAGGHRYNEQFF. CDR3 bases: TGTGCCAGCAGTCTAGCGGGGGGCCATCGCTACAATGAGCAGTTCTTC.

V is TRBV4-1 and J is TRBJ1-1, with D unclear. Germline V CDR1 and CDR2: MGHRA, YSYEKL. There are 16 residues in the CDR3. The ends were cut back, 4 bases at V and 4 bases at J, with 19 bases in the middle. CDR3 DNA sequence: TGCGCCAGCAGCCTTAAGACTGGGGTAGGAATCACTGAAGCTTTCTTT. Amino acid sequence: CASSLKTGVGITEAFF.

The chain couples TRBV6-6 to TRBJ2-7; D not resolved. V was pared by 2 bases and J by 5 bases, with 10 bases between. The length of the CDR3 is 13 residues. Germline CDR1 is MNHNY and CDR2 is SVGAGI (reference sequence). The DNA for the CDR3 is TGTGCCAGCAGTTACCCCCCCGGCAACGAGCAGTACTTC. Encoded protein: CASSYPPGNEQYF.

The V gene is TRBV5-6, the J gene TRBJ1-4; 8 bases are a match to TRBD1. Germline V CDR1 and CDR2: SGHDT, YYEEEE. This CDR3 has 14 residues. The J segment lost 8 bases and the V segment lost 2 bases, leaving 5 bases of the junction unmatched. The CDR3 sequence: CASSFGTGKEKLFF. CDR3 nucleotide sequence: TGTGCCAGCAGCTTTGGGACAGGAAAAGAAAAACTGTTTTTT.

The J gene is TRBJ2-3, the V gene TRBV6-4, with 7 bases identical to TRBD2. The germline V gene has CDR1 MRHNA and CDR2 SNTAGT. The CDR3 covers 15 residues. V gave up 5 bases and J gave up 0 bases; unmatched junction bases: 5. The CDR3 region is CASSYRAGSTDTQYF. CDR3 coding DNA: TGTGCCAGCAGTTATCGAGCGGGGAGCACAGATACGCAGTATTTT.

The V gene is TRBV10-1, the J gene TRBJ1-6; a possible D gene is TRBD1 (6 bases). There are 14 residues in the CDR3. V was clipped by 6 bases and J by 10 bases, with 16 bases between them. Germline V lookup: CDR1 WNHNN, CDR2 SYGVQD (reference sequence). The CDR3 is CASSGMDSQSPLHF. CDR3 DNA sequence: TGCGCCAGCAGCGGAATGGACAGTCAATCACCCCTCCACTTT.

The chain carries TRBV7-8 and TRBJ2-5; a weak D match, TRBD1 (6 bases). The CDR3 has 13 amino acids. Germline values: CDR1 SGHVS, CDR2 FQNEAQ. V lost 6 bases and J 5 bases, leaving 13 bases between the germline ends. CDR3 coding DNA: TGTGCCAGCAGTAACGGTAGGGGGGAGACCCAGTACTTC. Translated: CASSNGRGETQYF.